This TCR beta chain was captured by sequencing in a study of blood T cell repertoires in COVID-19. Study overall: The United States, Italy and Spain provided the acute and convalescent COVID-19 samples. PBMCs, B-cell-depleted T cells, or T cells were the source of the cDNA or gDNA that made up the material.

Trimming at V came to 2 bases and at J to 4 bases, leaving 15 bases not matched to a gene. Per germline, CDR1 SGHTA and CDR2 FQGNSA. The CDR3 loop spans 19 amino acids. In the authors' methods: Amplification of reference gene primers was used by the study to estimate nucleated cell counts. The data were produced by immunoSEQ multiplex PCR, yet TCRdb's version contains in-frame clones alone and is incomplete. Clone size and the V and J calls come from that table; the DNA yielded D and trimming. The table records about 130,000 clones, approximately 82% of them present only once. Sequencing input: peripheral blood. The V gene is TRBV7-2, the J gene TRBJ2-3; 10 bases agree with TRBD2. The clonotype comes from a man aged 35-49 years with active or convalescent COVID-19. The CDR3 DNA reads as TGTGCCAGCAGCTTAAGCCGAAGGATGCTAGCGGGGGACCCAGATACGCAGTATTTT. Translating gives CASSLSRRMLAGDPDTQYF.